This record covers a single T cell receptor (beta chain). The V gene lost 0 bases and the J gene lost 2 bases, with 10 bases spanning the gap. The CDR3 totals 15 residues. The V gene's germline CDR1 is LNHNV and CDR2 YYDKDF (reference sequence). This sample stems from a study of blood T cell repertoires in COVID-19. Study overall: Researchers got acute and convalescent COVID-19 samples from the United States, Italy and Spain. T cells, B-cell-depleted T cells, or PBMCs provided the cDNA or gDNA that served as material.

Under the authors' procedure: Amplification of reference gene primers provided the estimated nucleated cell counts. The repertoire was sequenced with immunoSEQ multiplex PCR; TCRdb's copy has only in-frame clones and lacks some. V, J and clone size are those of that table, while D and trimming were read from the DNA. The table includes 250,000 or so clones, roughly 80% detected once. This chain connects TRBV15 to TRBJ1-2, with unresolved D. This TCR was sampled from a woman in her 70s with acute or convalescent COVID-19. Sequences were obtained from peripheral blood. The CDR3 loop reads CATSRDRLLNYGYTF. CDR3 bases: TGTGCCACCAGCAGAGATCGACTTCTAAACTATGGCTACACCTTC. The full variable domain, with the rest looked up from reference TRBV15 and TRBJ1-2, is DAMVIQNPRYQVTQFGKPVTLSCSQTLNHNVMYWYQQKSSQAPKLLFHYYDKDFNNEADTPDNFQSRRPNTSFCFLDIRSPGLGDTAMYLCATSRDRLLNYGYTFGSGTRLTVV.